This T cell receptor beta chain was captured by sequencing in a study of blood T cells in healthy people across ages. This CDR3 region has 14 residues. Germline assignment: CDR1 DFQATT and CDR2 SNEGSKA (reference sequence). V was trimmed by 5 bases and J by 3 bases, leaving 14 bases between them. There are many counts of this clonotype. Sample-barcoded 5' priming and a J-beta primer mix drove a second PCR of about 6 to 11 cycles. TCRdb re-called the 5' RACE reads with MiXCR, one entry per CDR3 protein. Of hundreds of thousands of distinct CDR3 sequences in the sample, less than 40% were seen once. The genes are TRBV20-1 and TRBJ2-4; possibly TRBD1 for D (6 bases). The source material was blood. The receptor was isolated from a woman of 80 years or more in good health. CDR3 nucleotide sequence: TGCAGTGCTCCCCAGCCGGGACACAAAAACATTCAGTACTTC. It specifies CSAPQPGHKNIQYF.